What follows is one TCR beta chain and its context. The antigen is undetermined. Data came from immunoSEQ multiplex PCR; TCRdb stores just in-frame clones and leaves some out. The data contain approximately 2,300,000 clones, just under 95% of them singletons. The germline gives CDR1 SGHTA, CDR2 FQGTGA. The CDR3 is 12 amino acids. V was cut by 5 bases and J by 6 bases, with 10 bases left in between. The sample comes from a study of shared clonotypes between healthy human individuals. General observations from the study: Depth was large, yet rarefaction showed that sorted-subset sequencing was incomplete.

Sample: naive CD4+ T cells from PBMCs. Subset in this sample: CD45RA+ positively selected. The source of this sequence is a man aged 18-30 years in good health. Some clones in this sample may be carry-over from other donors' samples. This chain links TRBV7-3 with TRBJ1-1; possible D gene TRBD1, 6 bases. DNA of the CDR3: TGTGCCAGCAGCAAACAGGGCTCTGAAGCTTTCTTT. Its protein is CASSKQGSEAFF.